The 8 T cell receptor beta chains below were found in one sample sequenced in a study of blood T cell repertoires in COVID-19 (dated by TCRdb to the early 2020s). The library came from the immunoSEQ multiplex PCR assay. TCRdb stores this immuneACCESS table with in-frame sequences only. Part of the clones is absent; in the studies checked, under half of the shortfall reflects unresolved V genes, and no reason is known for the rest. Across this sample there are some 150,000 clones, with about four fifths seen only once. About 1.5% of the sample comes from the top ten. Sequenced input: PBMCs or T cells enriched from blood (not recorded which). These receptors all come from a young woman who had been exposed to COVID-19.

V gene TRBV11-2 combines with J gene TRBJ1-2; the D is unclear. V gave up 0 bases and J gave up 4 bases, with 6 bases separating them. Per the germline V gene, CDR1 is SGHAT and CDR2 is FQNNGV. This CDR3 is 13 amino acids long. Here the CDR3 reads CASSLEATYGYTF. CDR3 coding DNA: TGTGCCAGCAGCTTAGAAGCGACCTATGGCTACACCTTC.

This clone was recorded once. The chain joins TRBV30 to TRBJ2-7; D is possibly TRBD2 (6 bases). The germline V and J ends were trimmed by 2 bases and 7 bases, with 15 bases remaining between them. CDR1 GTSNPN and CDR2 SVGIG come from the germline V gene (reference sequence). The CDR3 consists of 13 residues. The CDR3 loop reads CAWSWSGPLEQYF. Written as DNA, the CDR3 is TGTGCCTGGAGTTGGAGCGGGCCCCTTGAGCAGTACTTC. The whole variable domain, remainder taken from reference TRBV30 and TRBJ2-7, is SQTIHQWPATLVQPVGSPLSLECTVEGTSNPNLYWYRQAAGRGLQLLFYSVGIGQISSEVPQNLSASRPQDRQFILSSKKLLLSDSGFYLCAWSWSGPLEQYFGPGTRLTVT.

This clone occurred a few times. The gene calls are TRBV28 and TRBJ2-7; D may be TRBD1 (6 bases). The germline V gene has CDR1 MDHEN and CDR2 SYDVKM. The V end was cut by 6 bases, the J end by 5 bases, with 14 bases between. This CDR3 comprises 13 residues. The DNA for the CDR3 is TGTGCCAGCAGCTCATACAGGGCCGACGAGCAGTACTTC. Translated: CASSSYRADEQYF.

The chain has TRBV2 and TRBJ2-1, with 12 bases aligning to TRBD1. The V gene end was trimmed by 6 bases and the J gene end by 8 bases; junction bases not matched to a gene: 8. Germline lookup yields CDR1 SNHLY and CDR2 FYNNEI. This CDR3 comprises 15 residues. The CDR3 DNA reads TGTGCCAGCAGGTGGGGGACAGGGGGCGCGGATGAGCAGTTCTTC. It encodes CASRWGTGGADEQFF.

The rearrangement links TRBV19 to TRBJ2-1; D is possibly TRBD1 (6 bases). Per germline, CDR1 LNHDA and CDR2 SQIVND (reference sequence). V was pared by 3 bases and J by 2 bases, with 14 bases between. This CDR3 is 16 amino acids long. Here the CDR3 DNA reads TGTGCCAGTAGTATTGTCGGGGCAGGGGCCTACAATGAGCAGTTCTTC. It codes for CASSIVGAGAYNEQFF.

The CDR3 reads CASSLVGAPHGYTF. The CDR3 DNA reads as TGTGCCAGCAGCTTAGTTGGGGCCCCCCATGGCTACACCTTC. The chain combines TRBV7-2 with TRBJ1-2, with D possibly matching TRBD1 (5 bases). Germline V gene data show CDR1 as SGHTA and CDR2 as FQGNSA. V shed 1 base and J shed 6 bases, with 12 bases lying between them. There are 14 residues in the CDR3. The full variable domain, rest sourced from reference TRBV7-2 and TRBJ1-2, is GAGVSQSPSNKVTEKGKDVELRCDPISGHTALYWYRQSLGQGLEFLIYFQGNSAPDKSGLPSDRFSAERTGGSVSTLTIQRTQQEDSAVYLCASSLVGAPHGYTFGSGTRLTVV.

V gene TRBV7-8 combines with J gene TRBJ2-2, with TRBD2 matching over 9 bases. With V trimmed by 6 bases and J by 4 bases, 6 bases remained unmatched. There are 15 residues in the CDR3. Germline-derived CDR1 and CDR2 are SGHVS and FQNEAQ. The CDR3 DNA reads TGTGCCAGCAGGGTAGCGGGAGTTCCCACCGGGGAGCTGTTTTTT. Its translation: CASRVAGVPTGELFF.

The genes are TRBV28 and TRBJ1-3; maybe TRBD1 (6 bases). Germline V CDR1 and CDR2: MDHEN, SYDVKM. The CDR3 totals 16 residues. V shed 6 bases and J shed 3 bases, with 18 bases lying between them. The CDR3 loop reads CASSGAGGGNGNTIYF. CDR3 coding DNA: TGTGCCAGCAGCGGGGCGGGAGGGGGGAATGGAAACACCATATATTTT.